This entry lists 12 T cell receptor beta chains sequenced from one sample in a study of T-cell reconstitution after alpha-beta-depleted transplantation in children. Unique molecular identifiers featured in how the TCRbeta library was prepared. TCRdb itself ran the PCR reads through MiXCR, one entry per CDR3 protein. Found here are about 58,000 distinct CDR3 sequences, less than 55% of them singletons; the top ten hold 95% to 98%. Sequences were derived from PBMCs, mostly from graft donor cells, sampled 360 days after TCRalphabeta/CD19-depleted stem cell transplant. The receptors derive from a male patient aged 10 to 17 who had a stem cell transplant for acute lymphoblastic leukemia, so the T cells may come from the graft donor.

The J gene is TRBJ2-7, the V gene TRBV6-1; tentatively, D is TRBD1 (6 bases). The CDR3 extends over 14 amino acids. CDR1 and CDR2 (germline): MNHNS, SASEGT. Trimming took 6 bases from V and 3 from J, leaving 15 bases between them. CDR3 in amino acids: CASRTQGWDYEQYF. Here the CDR3 DNA reads TGTGCCAGCAGGACCCAGGGGTGGGACTACGAGCAGTACTTC.

This clonotype has just one count. The chain recombines TRBV28 with TRBJ2-3; 10 nucleotides align to TRBD2. Germline V gene sequence: CDR1 MDHEN, CDR2 SYDVKM. J gave up 5 bases and V 6 bases, and 11 bases lay outside the gene matches. The CDR3 covers 16 residues. The CDR3, as DNA: TGTGCCAGCAGGCTCGGGACTAGCGCAAAATTAGATACGCAGTATTTT. Translating it yields CASRLGTSAKLDTQYF.

The chain is built from TRBV7-3 and TRBJ2-1; D may be TRBD2 (7 bases). The V gene lost 5 bases and the J gene lost 3 bases, with 17 bases spanning the gap. This CDR3 is built from 16 residues. CDR1 and CDR2 (germline): SGHTA, FQGTGA. CDR3 DNA sequence: TGTGCCAGCAGCGCGGATAGGCGGGGGCTCTACAATGAGCAGTTCTTC. It encodes CASSADRRGLYNEQFF.

This clonotype was seen only a few times. V gene TRBV5-1 combines with J gene TRBJ2-7, with D possibly called TRBD1 or TRBD2 (5 bases each). Germline-derived CDR1 and CDR2 are SGHRS and YFSETQ. Trimming stripped 1 base from V and 0 bases from J, with 14 bases between. CDR3 length equals 16 residues. The CDR3 coding sequence is TGCGCCAGCAGCTTGAAAGGGGACGCCAGCTCCTACGAGCAGTACTTC. Encoded protein: CASSLKGDASSYEQYF.

V and J are TRBV6-5 and TRBJ2-1; TRBD2 is a possible D gene (6 bases). V lost 2 bases to trimming and J lost 6 bases, with 17 bases between them. Per the germline V gene, CDR1 is MNHEY and CDR2 is SVGAGI. CDR3 size: 16 residues. For the CDR3, the DNA is TGTGCCAGCAGTTACATCGGGGGAGTAAGGGGCAATGAGCAGTTCTTC. Translating gives CASSYIGGVRGNEQFF.

The genes are TRBV7-6 and TRBJ2-3; D ambiguous. Germline CDR1 reads SGHVS; CDR2 reads FNYEAQ. The CDR3 contains 14 residues. Deletions cut 1 base from V and 5 bases from J, with 10 bases between. CDR3 amino acids: CASSLEGLLDTQYF. CDR3 in DNA: TGTGCCAGCAGCTTAGAAGGCCTCCTAGATACGCAGTATTTT.

This chain joins TRBV5-1 and TRBJ2-1; TRBD2 matches at 12 bases. V lost 4 bases to trimming and J lost 2 bases; unmatched junction nucleotides: 13. Per the germline V gene, CDR1 is SGHRS and CDR2 is YFSETQ. The CDR3 spans 19 residues. The CDR3 bases are TGCGCCAGCAGCGTATCTAGCGGGAGGGCCATCCCTACCTACAATGAGCAGTTCTTC. Its translation is CASSVSSGRAIPTYNEQFF.

The V and J genes are TRBV6-1 and TRBJ2-5; TRBD2 agrees at 8 bases. After removal of 6 bases from V and 3 bases from J, the junction contained 9 bases not matched to a gene. Germline V gene sequence: CDR1 MNHNS, CDR2 SASEGT. The CDR3 extends over 15 amino acids. The CDR3 coding sequence is TGTGCCAGCAGCCTGTATAGCGGGGCCAAAGAGACCCAGTACTTC. This gives the protein CASSLYSGAKETQYF.

This clonotype was seen a few times. This chain joins TRBV15 and TRBJ1-5, with 10 bases aligning to TRBD1. The V gene end was trimmed by 2 bases and the J gene end by 1 base; junction bases not matched to a gene: 8. There are 18 residues in the CDR3. Germline V gene data show CDR1 as LNHNV and CDR2 as YYDKDF (reference sequence). This CDR3 is CATSRPGQGFLSNQPQHF. The CDR3 region has the DNA TGTGCCACCAGCAGACCGGGACAGGGGTTTCTCAGCAATCAGCCCCAGCATTTT. Full variable domain (missing parts from reference TRBV15 and TRBJ1-5): DAMVIQNPRYQVTQFGKPVTLSCSQTLNHNVMYWYQQKSSQAPKLLFHYYDKDFNNEADTPDNFQSRRPNTSFCFLDIRSPGLGDTAMYLCATSRPGQGFLSNQPQHFGDGTRLSIL.

A few counts support this clonotype. The chain combines TRBV24-1 with TRBJ2-3; either TRBD1 or TRBD2 may fit D (6 bases each). The CDR3 loop spans 15 amino acids. The germline V gene encodes CDR1 KGHDR and CDR2 SFDVKD. V was cut by 4 bases and J by 2 bases, with 12 bases left in between. The CDR3 region has the DNA TGTGCCACCAGTGAGGGGGGCCTGAACACAGATACGCAGTATTTT. It translates to CATSEGGLNTDTQYF.

This clonotype has a count of ten or more. This chain links TRBV7-3 with TRBJ2-7, with TRBD1 matching over 8 bases. This CDR3 comprises 16 residues. Germline V gene data show CDR1 as SGHTA and CDR2 as FQGTGA. Losses at the gene ends were 5 bases for V and 6 bases for J; bases not matched to a gene: 15. The CDR3 DNA is TGTGCCAGCAGCATTGCAGGGGGCGCTTCATTGAGCGAGCAGTACTTC. Residues: CASSIAGGASLSEQYF.

The rearrangement uses TRBV12-3 or TRBV12-4 and TRBJ2-7; TRBD1 is a possible D gene (7 bases). CDR3 length equals 15 residues. V shed 5 bases and J shed 0 bases, with 14 bases lying between them. CDR3 nucleotide sequence: TGTGCCAGCAGTGAACGGGGGACAGACTCCTACGAGCAGTACTTC. Its translation is CASSERGTDSYEQYF.